This T cell receptor beta chain derives from a study of blood T cell repertoires in COVID-19 (dated by TCRdb to 2020 to 2021). Broadly, across the study: Samples from collaborators originated in the United States, Italy and Spain and spanned both the acute and convalescent phases of COVID-19. The material from the prospective study consisted of cDNA or gDNA derived from T cells, B-cell-depleted T cells, or PBMCs. Subjects who had been exposed to COVID-19, were actively infected with it, or had recovered from it provided the deeply sampled blood TCRbeta repertoires that made up the dataset. The repertoires were released in a freely available public database intended as a resource for research on the immune response to SARS-CoV-2. The samples were drawn from two sources: the first 160 participants of the ongoing ImmuneRACE study, and about 1,300 subjects contributed by 6 global collaborators. A de-identified subject ID, COVID-19 status, age in years and sex were almost always included in the sample metadata. Where available, HLA class I and class II types were taken from metadata supplied by the sample provider and were not determined by assay-based typing.

Study-wide findings and limitations: The quantity of clinical and demographic metadata differed by source and by participant and was supplied without curation.

The immunoSEQ Assay, a bias-controlled multiplex PCR, was used to amplify TCRbeta CDR3 regions from genomic DNA. In the authors' own workflow: Within the assay, amplification of reference gene primers was used to estimate how many nucleated cells each sample contained. To quantify the absolute abundance of each unique TCRbeta CDR3 rearrangement, sequence reads were collapsed and filtered. For each sample, productive Simpson clonality was calculated as the square root of Simpson's diversity index over productive rearrangements. In TCRdb, the immuneACCESS table is reduced to in-frame sequences with V and J assigned. These tables do not hold every clone; where another copy was compared, an unresolved V gene accounts for under half, and the others remain unexplained. V and J calls and clone size are those listed in that table; D and trimming were worked out from the DNA. The sample table shows around 300,000 clones, and about 86% are seen once. Clones ranked in the top ten supply roughly 1.9% of the sample.

Another Seattle source contributed samples from volunteer blood donors who had recovered from COVID-19. Whole blood was collected in K2EDTA tubes by collaborating institutions according to the institutions' own protocols. For TCRbeta analysis, collaborators shipped samples in one of three forms: frozen whole blood, isolated PBMCs, or DNA extracted from either of those sample types. The CDR3 measures 15 amino acids from cysteine to phenylalanine. Left in the record is the CDR3 DNA by itself, 45 bases read in frame from the first base. V is reduced by 0 bases and J by 3 bases, leaving a spacing of 10 bases between them. From the germline V gene (reference sequence), CDR1 is SGHNT and CDR2 is YYREEE. For this clone: Its antigen has not been determined. Per-base qualities were not stored, and no clone one base away is much larger.

The material sequenced was peripheral blood. The chain is made from TRBV5-4 and TRBJ1-3, with TRBD1 tentatively as D gene (5 bases match). The clonotype originates from a woman aged 30 to 39 who had recovered from COVID-19. The CDR3 reads CASSLAGGGGNTIYF. The DNA sequence reads TGTGCCAGCAGCTTGGCCGGGGGTGGTGGAAACACCATATATTTT.